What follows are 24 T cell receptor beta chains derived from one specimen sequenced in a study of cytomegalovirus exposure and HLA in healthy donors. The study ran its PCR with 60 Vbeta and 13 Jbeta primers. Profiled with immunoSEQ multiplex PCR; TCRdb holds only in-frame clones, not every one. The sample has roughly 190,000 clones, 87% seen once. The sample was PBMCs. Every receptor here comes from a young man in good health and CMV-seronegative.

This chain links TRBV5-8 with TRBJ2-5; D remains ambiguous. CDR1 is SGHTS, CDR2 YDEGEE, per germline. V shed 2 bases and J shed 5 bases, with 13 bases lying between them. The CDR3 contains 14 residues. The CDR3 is CASSFRPESETQYF. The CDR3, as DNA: TGTGCCAGCAGCTTTCGGCCGGAGTCCGAGACCCAGTACTTC.

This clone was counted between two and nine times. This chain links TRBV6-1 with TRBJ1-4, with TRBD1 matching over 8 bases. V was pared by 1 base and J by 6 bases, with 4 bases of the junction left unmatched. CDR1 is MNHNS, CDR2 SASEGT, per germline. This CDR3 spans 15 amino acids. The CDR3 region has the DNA TGTGCCAGCAGTGAAGGGGACAGGAAGGATGAAAAACTGTTTTTT. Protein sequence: CASSEGDRKDEKLFF.

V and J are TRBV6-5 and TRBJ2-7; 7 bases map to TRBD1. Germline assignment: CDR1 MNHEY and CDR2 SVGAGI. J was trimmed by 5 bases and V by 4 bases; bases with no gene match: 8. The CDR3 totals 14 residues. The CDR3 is CASSFLHRGHEQYF. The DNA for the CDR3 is TGTGCCAGCAGTTTTCTTCACAGGGGCCACGAGCAGTACTTC.

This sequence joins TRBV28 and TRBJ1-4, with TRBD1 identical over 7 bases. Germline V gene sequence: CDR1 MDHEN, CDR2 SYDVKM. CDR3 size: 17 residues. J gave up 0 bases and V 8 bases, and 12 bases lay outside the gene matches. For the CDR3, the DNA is TGTGCCAGCTTCGACAGGGTCGGCGGTGCAACTAATGAAAAACTGTTTTTT. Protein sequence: CASFDRVGGATNEKLFF. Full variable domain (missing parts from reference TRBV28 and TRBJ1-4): DVKVTQSSRYLVKRTGEKVFLECVQDMDHENMFWYRQDPGLGLRLIYFSYDVKMKEKGDIPEGYSVSREKKERFSLILESASTNQTSMYLCASFDRVGGATNEKLFFGSGTQLSVL.

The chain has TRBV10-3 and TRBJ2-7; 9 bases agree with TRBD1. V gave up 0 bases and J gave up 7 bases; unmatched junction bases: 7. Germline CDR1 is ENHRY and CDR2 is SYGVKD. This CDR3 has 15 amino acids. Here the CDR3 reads CAISESVGQGREQYF. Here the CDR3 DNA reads TGTGCCATCAGTGAGTCAGTGGGACAGGGCCGGGAGCAGTACTTC.

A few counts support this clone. Written as DNA, the CDR3 is TGCACCGTGGAGCGGACAGGGGGCACAGATACGCAGTATTTT. Protein product: CTVERTGGTDTQYF. The chain combines TRBV29-1 with TRBJ2-3, with TRBD1 identical over 9 bases. Germline CDR1 and CDR2: SQVTM and ANQGSEA. The CDR3 spans 14 residues.

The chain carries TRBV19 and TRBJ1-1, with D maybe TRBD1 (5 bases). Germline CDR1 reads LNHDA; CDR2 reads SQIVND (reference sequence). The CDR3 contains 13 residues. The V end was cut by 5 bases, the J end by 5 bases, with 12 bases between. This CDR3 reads CASSYQGNTEAFF. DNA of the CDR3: TGTGCCAGTAGTTATCAGGGAAATACTGAAGCTTTCTTT.

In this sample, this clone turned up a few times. The CDR3: CASSYQEGGANVLTF. The CDR3 DNA is TGTGCCAGCAGCTACCAGGAAGGTGGGGCCAACGTCCTGACTTTC. The chain joins TRBV7-2 to TRBJ2-6; D remains unclear. The CDR3 is 15 residues long. Germline assignment: CDR1 SGHTA and CDR2 FQGNSA. Trimming stripped 4 bases from V and 3 bases from J, with 10 bases between.

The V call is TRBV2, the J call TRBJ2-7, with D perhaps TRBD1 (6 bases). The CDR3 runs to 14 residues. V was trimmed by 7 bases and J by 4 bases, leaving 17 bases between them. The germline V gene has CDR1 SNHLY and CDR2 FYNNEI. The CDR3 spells CASTKGQGHYEQYF. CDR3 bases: TGTGCCAGCACCAAGGGGCAGGGACATTACGAGCAGTACTTC.

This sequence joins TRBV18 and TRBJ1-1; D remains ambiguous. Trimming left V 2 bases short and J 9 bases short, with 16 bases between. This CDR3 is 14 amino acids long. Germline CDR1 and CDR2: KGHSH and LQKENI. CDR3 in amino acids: CASSPLDIGEKAFF. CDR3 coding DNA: TGTGCCAGCTCACCATTAGATATTGGGGAGAAAGCTTTCTTT.

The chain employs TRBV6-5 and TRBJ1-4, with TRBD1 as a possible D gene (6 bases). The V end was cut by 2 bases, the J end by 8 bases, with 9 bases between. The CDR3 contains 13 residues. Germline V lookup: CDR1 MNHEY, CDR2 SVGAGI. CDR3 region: CASSYGGREKLFF. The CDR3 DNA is TGTGCCAGCAGTTACGGGGGCCGGGAAAAACTGTTTTTT.

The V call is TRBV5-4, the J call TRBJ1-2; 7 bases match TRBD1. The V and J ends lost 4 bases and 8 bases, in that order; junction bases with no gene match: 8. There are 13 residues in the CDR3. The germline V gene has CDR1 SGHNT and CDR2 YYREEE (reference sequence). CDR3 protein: CASSTEGGFGYTF. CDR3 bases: TGTGCCAGCAGCACGGAAGGGGGCTTCGGCTACACCTTC.

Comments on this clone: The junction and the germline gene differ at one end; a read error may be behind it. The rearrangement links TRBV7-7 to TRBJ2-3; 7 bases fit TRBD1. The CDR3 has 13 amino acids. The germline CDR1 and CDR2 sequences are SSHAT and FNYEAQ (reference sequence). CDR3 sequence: CASSRQGADTQYF. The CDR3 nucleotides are TGTGCTAGCAGTCGTCAGGGGGCAGATACGCAGTATTTT.

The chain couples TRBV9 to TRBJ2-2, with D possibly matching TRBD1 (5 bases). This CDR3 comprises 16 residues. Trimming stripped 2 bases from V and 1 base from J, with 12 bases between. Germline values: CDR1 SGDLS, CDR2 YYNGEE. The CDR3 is CASSVSGLRNTGELFF. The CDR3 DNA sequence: TGTGCCAGCAGCGTTTCAGGGTTACGGAACACCGGGGAGCTGTTTTTT.

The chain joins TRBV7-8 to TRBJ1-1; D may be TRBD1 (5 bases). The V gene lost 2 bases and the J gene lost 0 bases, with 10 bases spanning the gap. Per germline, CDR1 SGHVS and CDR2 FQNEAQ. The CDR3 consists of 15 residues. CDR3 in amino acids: CASSLRGGLNTEAFF. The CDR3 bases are TGTGCCAGCAGCTTAAGGGGCGGCTTGAACACTGAAGCTTTCTTT.

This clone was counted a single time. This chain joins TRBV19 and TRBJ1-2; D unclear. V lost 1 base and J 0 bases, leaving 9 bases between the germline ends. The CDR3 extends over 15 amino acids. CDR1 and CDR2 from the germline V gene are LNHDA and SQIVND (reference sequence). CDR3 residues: CASSIGGNTNYGYTF. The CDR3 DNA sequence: TGTGCCAGTAGTATAGGAGGGAATACTAACTATGGCTACACCTTC.

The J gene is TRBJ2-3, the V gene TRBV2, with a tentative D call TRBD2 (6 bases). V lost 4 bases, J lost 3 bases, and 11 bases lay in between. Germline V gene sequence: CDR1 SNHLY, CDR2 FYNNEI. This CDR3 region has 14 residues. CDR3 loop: CASSVGRKTDTQYF. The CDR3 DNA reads TGTGCCAGCAGTGTGGGGAGGAAAACAGATACGCAGTATTTT.

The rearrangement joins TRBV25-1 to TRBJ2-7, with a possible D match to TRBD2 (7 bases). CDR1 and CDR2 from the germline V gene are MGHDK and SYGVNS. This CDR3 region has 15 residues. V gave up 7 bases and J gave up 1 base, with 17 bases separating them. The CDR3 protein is CASTSTGGQSYEQYF. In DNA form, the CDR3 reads TGTGCCAGCACTTCCACCGGGGGGCAGTCCTACGAGCAGTACTTC.

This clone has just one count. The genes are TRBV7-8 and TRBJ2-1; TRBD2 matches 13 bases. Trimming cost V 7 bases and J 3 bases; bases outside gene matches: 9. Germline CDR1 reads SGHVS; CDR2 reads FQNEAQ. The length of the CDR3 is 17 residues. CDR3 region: CASTLGRTSGSYNEQFF. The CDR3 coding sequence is TGTGCCAGCACCCTAGGCCGGACTAGCGGGAGCTACAATGAGCAGTTCTTC.

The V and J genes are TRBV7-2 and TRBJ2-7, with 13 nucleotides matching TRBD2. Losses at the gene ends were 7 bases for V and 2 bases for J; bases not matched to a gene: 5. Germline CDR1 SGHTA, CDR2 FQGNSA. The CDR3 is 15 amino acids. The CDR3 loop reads CASTVLAGGAYEQYF. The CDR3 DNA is TGTGCCAGCACCGTACTAGCGGGGGGGGCCTACGAGCAGTACTTC.

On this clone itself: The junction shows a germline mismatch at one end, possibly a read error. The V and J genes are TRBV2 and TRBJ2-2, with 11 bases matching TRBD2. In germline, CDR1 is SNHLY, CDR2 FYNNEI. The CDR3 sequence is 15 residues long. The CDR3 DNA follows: TGTGCTAGCACTAGGGGACTAGCGGCCACCGGGGAGCTGTTTTTT. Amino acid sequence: CASTRGLAATGELFF.

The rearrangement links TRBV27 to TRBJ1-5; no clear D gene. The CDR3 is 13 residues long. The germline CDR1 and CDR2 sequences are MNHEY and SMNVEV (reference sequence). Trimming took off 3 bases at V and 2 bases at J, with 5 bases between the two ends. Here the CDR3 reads CASSFQGNQPQHF. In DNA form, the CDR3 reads TGTGCCAGCAGTTTCCAGGGCAATCAGCCCCAGCATTTT.

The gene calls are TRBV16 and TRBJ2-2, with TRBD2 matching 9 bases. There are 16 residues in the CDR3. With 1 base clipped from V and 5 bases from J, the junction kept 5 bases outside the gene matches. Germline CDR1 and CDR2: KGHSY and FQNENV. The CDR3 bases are TGTGCCAGCAGCCAATTTAGCGGGAGAGTTACCGGGGAGCTGTTTTTT. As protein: CASSQFSGRVTGELFF.

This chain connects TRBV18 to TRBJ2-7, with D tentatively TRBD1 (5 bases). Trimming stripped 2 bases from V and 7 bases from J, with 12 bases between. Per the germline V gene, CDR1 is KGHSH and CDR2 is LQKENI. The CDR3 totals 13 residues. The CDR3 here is CASSPTTVREQYF. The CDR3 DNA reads TGTGCCAGCTCACCAACGACAGTACGGGAGCAGTACTTC.